This T cell receptor (beta chain) is drawn from a study of T cells in Graves' hyperthyroidism and ophthalmopathy. Looking at the study overall: Peripheral blood samples were taken at initial diagnosis, prior to any treatment.

The length of the CDR3 is 17 residues. Germline CDR1 is MDHEN and CDR2 is SYDVKM. The trim removed 3 bases at V and 7 bases at J, leaving 11 bases unmatched. It was considered stable Graves' hyperthyroidism when ophthalmopathy did not progress within 18 months. TCR beta CDR3 region amplification was performed from RNA transcripts. During a first-round RT-PCR of the TCR CDR3, the HTBI primer set was used. Each CDR3 protein gets one entry after TCRdb re-called the multiplex PCR reads with MiXCR. The profile shows about 620,000 distinct CDR3 sequences, roughly 16% of them singletons. This clonotype has at least ten counts.

The TCR sequence derives from a woman aged 25 to 39 with Graves' hyperthyroidism. The V gene is TRBV28, the J gene TRBJ2-2; 10 nucleotides align to TRBD2. The sample comprised blood. The CDR3, as DNA: TGTGCCAGCAGTTTTGGGCTAGCGGGAGCATTGGACGGGGAGCTGTTTTTT. Translation gives CASSFGLAGALDGELFF.